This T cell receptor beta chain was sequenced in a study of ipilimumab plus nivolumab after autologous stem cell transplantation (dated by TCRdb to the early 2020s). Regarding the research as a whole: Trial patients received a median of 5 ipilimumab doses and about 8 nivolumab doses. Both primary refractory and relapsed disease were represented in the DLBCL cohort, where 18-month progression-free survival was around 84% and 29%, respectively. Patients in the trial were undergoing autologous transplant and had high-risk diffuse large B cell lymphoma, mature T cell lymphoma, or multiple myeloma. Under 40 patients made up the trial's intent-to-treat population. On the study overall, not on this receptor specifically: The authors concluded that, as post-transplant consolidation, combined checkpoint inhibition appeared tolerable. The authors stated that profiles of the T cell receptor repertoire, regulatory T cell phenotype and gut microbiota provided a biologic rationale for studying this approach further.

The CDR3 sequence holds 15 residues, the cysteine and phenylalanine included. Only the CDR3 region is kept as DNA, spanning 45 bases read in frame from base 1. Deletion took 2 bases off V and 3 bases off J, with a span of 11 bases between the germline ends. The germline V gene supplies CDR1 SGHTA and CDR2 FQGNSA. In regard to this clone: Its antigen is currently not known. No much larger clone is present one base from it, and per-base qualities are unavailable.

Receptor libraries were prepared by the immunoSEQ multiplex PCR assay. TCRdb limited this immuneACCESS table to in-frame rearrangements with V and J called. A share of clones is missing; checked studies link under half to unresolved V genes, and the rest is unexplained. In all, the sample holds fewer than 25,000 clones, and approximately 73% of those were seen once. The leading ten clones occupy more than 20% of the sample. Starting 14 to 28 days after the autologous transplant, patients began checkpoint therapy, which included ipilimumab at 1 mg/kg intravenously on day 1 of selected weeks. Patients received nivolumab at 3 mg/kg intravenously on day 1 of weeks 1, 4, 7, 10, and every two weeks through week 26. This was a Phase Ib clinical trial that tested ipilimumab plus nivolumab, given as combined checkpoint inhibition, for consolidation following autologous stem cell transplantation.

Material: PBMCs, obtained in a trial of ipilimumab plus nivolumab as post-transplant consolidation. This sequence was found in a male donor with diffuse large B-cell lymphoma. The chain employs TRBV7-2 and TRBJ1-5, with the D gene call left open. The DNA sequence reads TGTGCCAGCAGCTTATTTCCCTACACCAATCAGCCCCAGCATTTT. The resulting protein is CASSLFPYTNQPQHF. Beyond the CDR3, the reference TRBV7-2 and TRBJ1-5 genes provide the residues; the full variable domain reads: GAGVSQSPSNKVTEKGKDVELRCDPISGHTALYWYRQSLGQGLEFLIYFQGNSAPDKSGLPSDRFSAERTGGSVSTLTIQRTQQEDSAVYLCASSLFPYTNQPQHFGDGTRLSIL.